This T cell receptor (beta chain) was sequenced for a study of cytomegalovirus exposure and HLA in healthy donors. Germline lookup yields CDR1 SQVTM and CDR2 ANQGSEA. V was trimmed by 3 bases and J by 1 base, leaving 14 bases between them. CDR3 size: 15 residues. PCR employed 60 Vbeta and 13 Jbeta primers. Data came from immunoSEQ multiplex PCR; TCRdb stores just in-frame clones and leaves some out. Found here are 150,000 to 200,000 clones, 80% of them singletons; the top ten hold about 15%. The TCR sequence derives from a woman in her forties in good health and CMV-seronegative. The chain has TRBV29-1 and TRBJ2-3, with D tentatively TRBD2 (6 bases). Sequencing used PBMCs. The CDR3, as DNA: TGCAGCGTTGATAGCGCTAGCGTTGGCACAGATACGCAGTATTTT. Translation gives CSVDSASVGTDTQYF.